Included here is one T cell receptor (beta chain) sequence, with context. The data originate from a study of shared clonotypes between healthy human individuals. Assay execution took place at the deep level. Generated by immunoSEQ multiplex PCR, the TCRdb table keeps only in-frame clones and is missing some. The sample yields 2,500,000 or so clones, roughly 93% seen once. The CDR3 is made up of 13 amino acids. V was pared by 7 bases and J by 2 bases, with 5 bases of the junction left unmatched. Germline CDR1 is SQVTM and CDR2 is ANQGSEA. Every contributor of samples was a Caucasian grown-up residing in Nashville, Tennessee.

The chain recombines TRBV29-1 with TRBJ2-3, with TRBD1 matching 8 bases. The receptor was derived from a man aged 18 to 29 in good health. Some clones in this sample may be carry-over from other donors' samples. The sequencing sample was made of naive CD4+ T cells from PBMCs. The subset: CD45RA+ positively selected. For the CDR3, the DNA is TGCAGCGCCGGGACAGGTCACACAGATACGCAGTATTTT. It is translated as CSAGTGHTDTQYF.